Below, 5 T cell receptor beta chains from the same sample are listed, as sequenced in a study of blood T cell repertoires in COVID-19. Measured with immunoSEQ multiplex PCR; TCRdb has only the in-frame clones, and not every one. The sample consists of about 180,000 clones, 86% of them appearing once. The sample was peripheral blood. The receptors shown here come from a woman between 25 and 40 years old with active or convalescent COVID-19.

The chain employs TRBV5-1 and TRBJ2-5; 7 bases fit TRBD1. Germline CDR1 reads SGHRS; CDR2 reads YFSETQ. The CDR3 is 15 residues long. Losses at the gene ends were 3 bases for V and 2 bases for J; bases not matched to a gene: 7. The CDR3 DNA reads as TGCGCCAGCAGCTCCTTACAGGGGTATCAAGAGACCCAGTACTTC. This encodes CASSSLQGYQETQYF.

The CDR3 here is CASSQGGQGSEKLFF. DNA of the CDR3: TGCGCCAGCAGCCAAGGGGGACAGGGAAGTGAAAAACTGTTTTTT. The rearrangement uses TRBV4-1 and TRBJ1-4, with 9 positions matching TRBD1. Germline V CDR1 and CDR2: MGHRA, YSYEKL. The V segment lost 1 base and the J segment 7 bases; nucleotides outside the gene matches: 4. There are 15 residues in the CDR3.

The J gene is TRBJ1-2, the V gene TRBV29-1, with D perhaps matching TRBD1 (5 bases). This CDR3 comprises 11 residues. Germline V CDR1 and CDR2: SQVTM, ANQGSEA. V lost 7 bases and J lost 8, with 14 bases in between. The DNA for the CDR3 is TGCAGCGCGGCGATCAGGGAAGGCTACACCTTC. Translated: CSAAIREGYTF.

CDR3 DNA: TGTGCCAGCAGTCTTATCCTTAACTATGGCTACACCTTC. This gives the protein CASSLILNYGYTF. The gene calls are TRBV6-5 and TRBJ1-2; D unresolved. V was clipped by 5 bases and J by 1 base, with 8 bases between them. CDR3 length: 13 amino acids. Germline V gives CDR1 MNHEY, CDR2 SVGAGI.

This chain uses TRBV2 with TRBJ2-5, with 14 bases fitting TRBD2. V trimming: 6 bases; J trimming: 8 bases; junction bases outside the gene matches: 8. The CDR3 extends over 15 amino acids. CDR1 and CDR2 (germline): SNHLY, FYNNEI. The CDR3 loop reads CASSALTSGGDTQYF. In DNA, the CDR3 is TGTGCCAGCAGCGCCTTGACTAGCGGGGGGGACACCCAGTACTTC.